This is a list of T cell receptor beta chains from one sample in a study of T-cell reconstitution after alpha-beta-depleted transplantation in children. TCRdb fed the PCR reads into MiXCR, producing one record per CDR3 protein. The sample shows 700,000 to 950,000 distinct CDR3 sequences, less than 20% of them seen only once. The material was PBMCs, mostly from graft donor cells, obtained 360 days after TCRalphabeta/CD19-depleted stem cell transplant. Source of these receptors: a male patient younger than 18 who had a stem cell transplant for acute lymphoblastic leukemia, so the T cells may come from the graft donor. CDR3s include the opening cysteine and the closing phenylalanine or tryptophan. Fields, in order: J gene, D gene, clone size, V gene, CDR3 DNA, CDR3 protein. D genes are given only for firm matches. Clone size is given for some rows only: seen once, a few or many times, or a class if the clone is expanded.

>TRBJ2-5|TRBD2|-|TRBV29-1
TGCAGCGTTGGCGGGAGGGCCGTAGAGACCCAGTACTTC
CSVGGRAVETQYF
>TRBJ2-1|TRBD2|many|TRBV12-3/TRBV12-4
TGTGCCAGCAGTTATCCGGGACTAGACGGACGGCAGTTCTTC
CASSYPGLDGRQFF
>TRBJ2-5|-|few|TRBV19
TGTGCCAGTAGTAGGGGCTCAGTGAGGGAGACCCAGTACTTC
CASSRGSVRETQYF
>TRBJ2-1|-|-|TRBV29-1
TGCAGCGTCGCTCAGGGGGGTACCTACAATGAGCAGTTCTTC
CSVAQGGTYNEQFF
>TRBJ2-3|-|-|TRBV20-1
TGCAGTGCTACCACCGGACTCCGCACAGATACGCAGTATTTT
CSATTGLRTDTQYF
>TRBJ2-3|-|-|TRBV5-6
TGTGCCAGCAGCCTGACGAGCCCCACAGATACGCAGTATTTT
CASSLTSPTDTQYF
>TRBJ2-1|TRBD1|many|TRBV28
TGTGCCAGCAGTTTTATAAGATACGGGACAGGGTCCTACAATGAGCAGTTCTTC
CASSFIRYGTGSYNEQFF
>TRBJ2-3|TRBD1|-|TRBV20-1
TGCAGAGTGCTAGAGACAGGGGATACGCAGTATTTT
CRVLETGDTQYF
>TRBJ2-1|TRBD2|many|TRBV5-1
TGCGCCAGCAGCTTGGGGACTAGCGGGAGAACTAACAATGAGCAGTTCTTC
CASSLGTSGRTNNEQFF
>TRBJ1-6|TRBD1|once|TRBV18
TGTGCCAGCTCAGGGACAGATAATTCACCCCTCCACTTT
CASSGTDNSPLHF
>TRBJ2-7|TRBD1|-|TRBV18
TGTGCCAGCTCACTTACACAGGGGTGGAACGAGCAGTACTTC
CASSLTQGWNEQYF
>TRBJ2-3|TRBD2|-|TRBV20-1
TGCAGTGCTGACTTAGCGGGAGGGACAGATACGCAGTATTTT
CSADLAGGTDTQYF
>TRBJ2-3|-|few|TRBV2
TGTGCCAGCACCTTCCAGGGTTCCAGGGCAGATACGCAGTATTTT
CASTFQGSRADTQYF
>TRBJ2-3|TRBD1|-|TRBV7-2
TGTGCCAGCAGCTTTAAGGGGACCGGGACAGGGGCGCGTTTGTATTTT
CASSFKGTGTGARLYF
>TRBJ1-5|-|-|TRBV20-1
TGCAGTGCTAGAGGGGGGGGAGGACAGCCCCAGCATTTT
CSARGGGGQPQHF
>TRBJ2-1|TRBD2|many|TRBV5-1
TGCGCCAGCAGCTTGCAAGCGGGAGGGCCGGCTGAGCAGTTCTTC
CASSLQAGGPAEQFF
>TRBJ2-1|TRBD1|-|TRBV29-1
TGCAGCGCTGACCGGGACAGGGTAAATGAGCAGTTCTTC
CSADRDRVNEQFF
>TRBJ2-1|TRBD2|many|TRBV20-1
TGCAGTGCTAGTACCTCCGGGAGGGGAGGCAATGAGCAGTTCTTC
CSASTSGRGGNEQFF
>TRBJ2-6|TRBD1|-|TRBV5-1
TGCGCCAGCAGCTTCGAAGACAGGGGGCGACCGAATCCCTCTGGGGCCAACGTCCTGACTTTC
CASSFEDRGRPNPSGANVLTF
>TRBJ1-2|-|few|TRBV3-1
TGTGCCAGCAGCCAAGGTAGATTAACTCCAGGGAGAATGGCCTATGGCTACACCTTC
CASSQGRLTPGRMAYGYTF
>TRBJ1-1|-|few|TRBV5-6
TGTGCCAGCAGCTTGGGAGCCGGGGGTAACACTGAAGCTTTCTTT
CASSLGAGGNTEAFF
>TRBJ1-2|-|-|TRBV11-2
TGTGCCAGCAGCTCCCAGAGGCGGCAGAACTATGGCTACACCTTC
CASSSQRRQNYGYTF
>TRBJ2-5|-|-|TRBV29-1
TGCAGCGTCCCCCCTAGTCAGGGGTTAGTGACCCAGTACTTC
CSVPPSQGLVTQYF
>TRBJ2-5|-|-|TRBV12-3/TRBV12-4
TGTGCCAGCAGTTTAGGGACTGTCGCGACGCAAGAGACCCAGTACTTC
CASSLGTVATQETQYF
>TRBJ2-5|-|many|TRBV5-5
TGTGCCAGCAGCTTGGAAACGGAGACCCAGTACTTC
CASSLETETQYF
>TRBJ2-7|-|few|TRBV29-1
TGCAGCGGTGGGACGACCTACGAGCAGTACTTC
CSGGTTYEQYF
>TRBJ2-5|-|-|TRBV4-2
TGTGCCAGCAGCCAAGATCCGGGAGAGACCCAGTACTTC
CASSQDPGETQYF
>TRBJ1-1|-|-|TRBV29-1
TGCAGCGTTCACGGACGGATTTCGGTCACTGAAGCTTTCTTT
CSVHGRISVTEAFF
>TRBJ2-1|-|-|TRBV29-1
TGCAGCGTTGAAGGTAGGGGTCTTAACTACAATGAGCAGTTCTTC
CSVEGRGLNYNEQFF
>TRBJ1-5|-|-|TRBV20-1
TGCAGTGCTAGAGAACACCTAAATCAGCCCCAGCATTTT
CSAREHLNQPQHF
>TRBJ1-1|-|few|TRBV7-9
TGTGCCAGCAGCTTATTGGGGCGGATCATGAACACTGAAGCTTTCTTT
CASSLLGRIMNTEAFF
>TRBJ2-5|-|few|TRBV12-3/TRBV12-4
TGTGCCAGCAGTTCCTATCCCGGACGAAGCCAAGAGACCCAGTACTTC
CASSSYPGRSQETQYF
>TRBJ2-5|-|few|TRBV5-1
TGCGCCAGCAGCTTTCTCACAGGGTCAGAGACCCAGTACTTC
CASSFLTGSETQYF